This TCR beta chain came from a study of blood T cell repertoires in COVID-19. About the study: Acute-phase and convalescent COVID-19 samples originated in the United States, Italy and Spain.

In the original workflow: Cell counts per sample came from amplifying reference gene primers. Using immunoSEQ multiplex PCR, the repertoire was profiled, and TCRdb retains in-frame clones only, with some absent. That table gives V, J and clone size, and the DNA gave D and trimming. The table has fewer than 350,000 clones, 88% seen once. Ages ranged from roughly 18 to 100 years, with residence in 24 US areas. Participant-given clinical history determined each cohort assignment. Germline assignment: CDR1 MNHEY and CDR2 SMNVEV (reference sequence). The CDR3 length is 19 residues. Trimming cost V 2 bases and J 0 bases; bases outside gene matches: 14.

This chain connects TRBV27 to TRBJ2-3, with TRBD2 matching over 7 bases. The specimen sequenced was PBMCs or T cells enriched from blood (not recorded which). This TCR derives from a woman aged 55-70 years in a cohort exposed to, infected with or recovered from COVID-19 (not recorded which). The CDR3 is CASSLLYGGTLPSTDTQYF. The CDR3 DNA reads TGTGCCAGCAGTTTACTTTACGGGGGGACCCTACCCAGCACAGATACGCAGTATTTT.